Sequencing of this TCR beta chain was carried out in a study of Graves' ophthalmopathy and Graves' hyperthyroidism. At the level of the study: Stable hyperthyroidism was defined by absence of ophthalmopathy within 18 months of follow-up.

Certain patients, namely those with other autoimmune diseases, uncontrolled infections, pregnancy or lactation, were excluded. The CDR3 spans 15 residues. Germline CDR1 and CDR2: SGHTA and FQGNSA. Trimming pared 5 bases from V and 9 bases from J, leaving 17 bases between. Scientists amplified the TCR beta CDR3 regions from RNA transcripts. An initial RT-PCR round employing HTBI primers preceded a second-round multiplex PCR. TCRdb recomputed calls from the multiplex PCR reads with MiXCR, one row per CDR3 protein. The sample consists of around 1.1 million distinct CDR3 sequences, 35% to 40% of them appearing once. Of note for this clonotype: Its target is not known. A much larger clone is a single base away; this may be a read error.

The study, taken as a whole, reports: Blood samples also showed most expanded thyroid clonotypes exceeding 0.001 frequency. Progression of ophthalmopathy was predicted by the model with approximately 71% sensitivity and around 72% specificity.

What was sequenced was peripheral blood or thyroid tissue (not recorded which). The sequence derives from an adult man with Graves' hyperthyroidism. V gene TRBV7-2 combines with J gene TRBJ1-6, with unresolved D. CDR3 amino acids: CASSPRATSGSPLHF. CDR3 nucleotide sequence: TGTGCCAGCAGCCCCCGGGCCACATCGGGTTCACCCCTCCACTTT. Drawing the rest from reference TRBV7-2 and TRBJ1-6, the complete variable domain is GAGVSQSPSNKVTEKGKDVELRCDPISGHTALYWYRQSLGQGLEFLIYFQGNSAPDKSGLPSDRFSAERTGGSVSTLTIQRTQQEDSAVYLCASSPRATSGSPLHFGNGTRLTVT.